The clone carrying this T cell receptor beta chain occurred a few times. The data were obtained in a study of T cells in Graves' hyperthyroidism and ophthalmopathy. The junction had 10 bases not matched to a gene; V was cut back by 6 bases and J by 6 bases. Germline loops: CDR1 MNHEY, CDR2 SMNVEV (reference sequence). The CDR3 sequence is 15 residues long. Amplification targeted TCR beta CDR3 regions from RNA transcripts. Using the HTBI primer set, a first-round RT-PCR was run on the TCR CDR3. TCRdb re-analysed the multiplex PCR reads in MiXCR, keeping a single row per CDR3 protein. Of about 290,000 distinct CDR3 sequences in the sample, about 14% were seen once. The hyperthyroidism was newly diagnosed and had lasted under 2 months; the patients were aged 18 to 65. Diagnosing involved the use of clinical symptoms, serum thyroxine and TRAb, thyroid ultrasound and orbital computed tomography. It was approximately 9.7 ml of fresh peripheral blood that supplied the PBMCs.

Sample: blood. The chain has TRBV27 and TRBJ2-2, with 7 bases identical to TRBD1. This clonotype was obtained from a woman aged 25 to 39 with Graves' hyperthyroidism that later progressed to Graves' ophthalmopathy. The CDR3 coding sequence is TGTGCCAGCAGCATACAGGGGTACGGGTCCGGGGAGCTGTTTTTT. It specifies CASSIQGYGSGELFF.